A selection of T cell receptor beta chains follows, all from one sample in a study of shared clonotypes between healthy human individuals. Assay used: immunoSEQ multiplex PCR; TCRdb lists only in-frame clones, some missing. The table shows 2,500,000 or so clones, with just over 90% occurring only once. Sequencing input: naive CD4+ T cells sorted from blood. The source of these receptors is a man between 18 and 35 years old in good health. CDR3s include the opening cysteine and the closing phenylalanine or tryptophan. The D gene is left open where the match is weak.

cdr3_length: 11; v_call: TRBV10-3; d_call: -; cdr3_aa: CAITSQGQIFF
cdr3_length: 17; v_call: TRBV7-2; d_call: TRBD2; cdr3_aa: CASSLRGAGDVYNEQFF
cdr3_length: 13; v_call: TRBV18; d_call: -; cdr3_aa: CASSPSPQETQYF
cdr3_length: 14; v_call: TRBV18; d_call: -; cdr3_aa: CASSPGQPNYGYTF
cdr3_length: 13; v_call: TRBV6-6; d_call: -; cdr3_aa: CASSLGFEGEAFF
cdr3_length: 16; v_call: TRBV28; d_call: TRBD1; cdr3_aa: CASSLGPPGQGYEQYF
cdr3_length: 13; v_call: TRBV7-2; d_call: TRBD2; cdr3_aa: CASSLAGAREQFF
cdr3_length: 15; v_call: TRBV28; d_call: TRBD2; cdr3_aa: CASSLLRGGMGEQFF
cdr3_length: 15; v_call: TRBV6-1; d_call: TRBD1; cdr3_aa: CASSEMGTGPYGYTF
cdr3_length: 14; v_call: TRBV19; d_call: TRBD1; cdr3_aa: CASSIPGQGYEQYF
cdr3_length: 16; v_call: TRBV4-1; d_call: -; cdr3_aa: CASSQEGSGGRNEQFF
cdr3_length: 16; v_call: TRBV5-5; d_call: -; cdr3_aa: CASSQPDRPIAEKLFF
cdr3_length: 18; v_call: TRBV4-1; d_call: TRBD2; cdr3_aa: CASSQDPSIAGPTDTQYF
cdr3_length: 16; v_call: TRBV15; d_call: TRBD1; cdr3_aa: CATRGGLGRGDSPLHF
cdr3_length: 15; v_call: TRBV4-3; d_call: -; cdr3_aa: CASSQEGGGGEKLFF
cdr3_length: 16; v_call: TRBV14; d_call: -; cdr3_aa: CASSQVAPGTGSPLHF
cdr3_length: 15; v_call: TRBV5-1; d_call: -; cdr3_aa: CASSPRQTNTGELFF
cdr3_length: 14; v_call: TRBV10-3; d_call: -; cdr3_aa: CAVASTGGPGELFF
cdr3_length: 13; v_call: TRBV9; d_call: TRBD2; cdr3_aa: CASDSGTSIPQFF
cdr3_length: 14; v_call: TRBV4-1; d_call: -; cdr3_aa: CASSQVGSSYEQYF
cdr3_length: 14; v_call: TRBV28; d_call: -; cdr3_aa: CASRNTGEGWKQYF
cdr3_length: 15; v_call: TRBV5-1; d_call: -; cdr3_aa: CASSSQGGSQETQYF
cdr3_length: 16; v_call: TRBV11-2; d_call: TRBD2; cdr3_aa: CASSFLAGGAPKTQYF
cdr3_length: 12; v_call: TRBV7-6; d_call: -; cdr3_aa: CASSLDSGTQYF
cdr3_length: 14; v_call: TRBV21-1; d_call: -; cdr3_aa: CASSRDNSGNTIYF
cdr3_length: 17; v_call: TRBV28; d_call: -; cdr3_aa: CASSFGPKRGGNSPLHF
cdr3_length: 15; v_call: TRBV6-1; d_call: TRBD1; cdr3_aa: CASIPQGQGSYEQYF
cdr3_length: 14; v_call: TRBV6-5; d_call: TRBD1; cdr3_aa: CASSEQGYTDTQYF